This passage covers 28 T cell receptor beta chains from one sample sequenced in a study of shared clonotypes between healthy human individuals. As defined, naive CD8 cells were CD45RO-negative and positively selected for CCR7, with terminally differentiated effector memory CD45RA+ cells excluded. Clones were read by immunoSEQ multiplex PCR, and TCRdb kept only the in-frame ones, dropping some. Altogether about 2.1 million clones are present, 85% to 95% being singletons, with the ten largest covering about 1.7%. Specimen: naive CD8+ T cells from PBMCs. The receptor source for this set is a man between 18 and 29 years old in good health. Some clones in this sample may be carry-over from other donors' samples.

On this clone itself: This sample also contains other DNA sequences that code for the same CDR3. J is TRBJ2-3 and V is TRBV6-5, with 12 bases fitting TRBD2. The CDR3 totals 15 residues. CDR1 is MNHEY, CDR2 SVGAGI, per germline. V shed 6 bases and J 3 bases; nucleotides not matched to a gene: 4. The CDR3 region is CASSRGTSGTDTQYF. For the CDR3, the DNA is TGTGCCAGCAGCCGCGGGACTAGCGGGACAGATACGCAGTATTTT.

V is TRBV11-2 and J is TRBJ2-7; weak D call: TRBD2 (6 bases). Germline V gene data show CDR1 as SGHAT and CDR2 as FQNNGV. The CDR3 loop spans 18 amino acids. The V gene lost 3 bases and the J gene lost 3 bases, with 24 bases spanning the gap. CDR3 nucleotide sequence: TGTGCCAGCAGCTTCCCTGGATCTGGTGCTAGCGCCAACTACGAGCAGTACTTC. Its protein product is CASSFPGSGASANYEQYF.

This clone has just a few counts. V is TRBV5-6 and J is TRBJ2-7; D not certain. The CDR3 consists of 12 residues. The V gene lost 1 base and the J gene lost 1 base, with 3 bases spanning the gap. Germline-derived CDR1 and CDR2 are SGHDT and YYEEEE. In DNA, the CDR3 is TGTGCCAGCAGCTTGATGTCCTACGAGCAGTACTTC. Protein sequence: CASSLMSYEQYF.

This clone has a single count. The rearrangement uses TRBV7-9 and TRBJ1-1; 8 positions agree with TRBD1. V was pared by 1 base and J by 3 bases, with 4 bases of the junction left unmatched. The germline gives CDR1 SEHNR, CDR2 FQNEAQ (reference sequence). The CDR3 sequence is 15 residues long. In DNA, the CDR3 is TGTGCCAGCAGCTTAGGGACAGGGAGGGACACTGAAGCTTTCTTT. This encodes CASSLGTGRDTEAFF.

The chain has TRBV5-1 and TRBJ2-7, with 9 bases lining up with TRBD1. Germline V gene lookup returns CDR1 SGHRS and CDR2 YFSETQ. The V segment lost 4 bases and the J segment 5 bases; nucleotides outside the gene matches: 4. This CDR3 region has 13 residues. The CDR3, as DNA: TGCGCCAGCAGCATTAGGACAGGGGACGAGCAGTACTTC. Translating it yields CASSIRTGDEQYF.

The rearrangement uses TRBV27 and TRBJ1-1; D may be TRBD1 (5 bases). Looked up from germline, CDR1 is MNHEY and CDR2 is SMNVEV (reference sequence). V lost 8 bases and J 6 bases, leaving 16 bases between the germline ends. There are 13 residues in the CDR3. CDR3 loop: CASRGRGDAEAFF. In nucleotides, the CDR3 is TGTGCCAGCCGCGGAAGGGGTGACGCTGAAGCTTTCTTT.

Turning to this clone: Additional DNA sequences in this sample encode the identical CDR3. The rearrangement links TRBV27 to TRBJ2-1, with TRBD2 as a possible D gene (6 bases). The germline V gene encodes CDR1 MNHEY and CDR2 SMNVEV (reference sequence). The CDR3 is made up of 14 amino acids. V was trimmed by 3 bases and J by 2 bases, leaving 8 bases between them. The CDR3 region is CASSLGGTYNEQFF. The CDR3 nucleotides are TGTGCCAGCAGTTTGGGGGGAACCTACAATGAGCAGTTCTTC.

The CDR3 loop is CASSQSGFRGLAKNIQYF. The CDR3 DNA sequence: TGTGCCAGCAGCCAAAGTGGGTTTAGGGGATTAGCCAAAAACATTCAGTACTTC. This chain uses TRBV14 with TRBJ2-4; weak D call: TRBD1 (5 bases). V dropped 2 bases and J dropped 0 bases, with 17 bases sitting between them. The CDR3 is 18 amino acids. CDR1 is SGHDN, CDR2 FVKESK, per germline.

The rearrangement uses TRBV28 and TRBJ1-1; no firm D call. Germline CDR1 is MDHEN and CDR2 is SYDVKM. This CDR3 contains 13 residues. Trimming removed 1 base from V and 4 bases from J, with 7 bases in between. CDR3 bases: TGTGCCAGCAGTTTATCGGCGGCCACTGAAGCTTTCTTT. Amino acid sequence: CASSLSAATEAFF.

Only one count was recorded for this clone. CDR3 bases: TGTGCCAGCAGTTACTCGGGACAGGAAGCTTTCTTT. Protein: CASSYSGQEAFF. This rearrangement joins TRBV6-6 to TRBJ1-1, with 7 bases identical to TRBD1. CDR1 MNHNY and CDR2 SVGAGI come from the germline V gene (reference sequence). Trimming cost V 0 bases and J 8 bases; bases outside gene matches: 0. CDR3 length: 12 amino acids.

The chain joins TRBV7-9 to TRBJ2-2, with 13 bases that match TRBD2. This CDR3 is 16 amino acids long. Looked up from germline, CDR1 is SEHNR and CDR2 is FQNEAQ (reference sequence). V lost 5 bases and J lost 5; bases outside the gene matches: 5. The CDR3 reads CASSVGTSGTTGELFF. The CDR3 DNA reads as TGTGCCAGCAGCGTCGGGACTAGCGGGACGACCGGGGAGCTGTTTTTT.

The rearrangement joins TRBV5-4 to TRBJ2-1, with 7 bases lining up with TRBD1. Germline lookup yields CDR1 SGHNT and CDR2 YYREEE (reference sequence). After removal of 5 bases from V and 9 bases from J, the junction contained 14 bases not matched to a gene. The CDR3 sequence is 15 residues long. This CDR3 is CASRTDRAVGGEQFF. The CDR3 nucleotides read TGTGCCAGCAGAACTGACAGGGCGGTTGGCGGTGAGCAGTTCTTC. Full variable domain (missing parts from reference TRBV5-4 and TRBJ2-1): ETGVTQSPTHLIKTRGQQVTLRCSSQSGHNTVSWYQQALGQGPQFIFQYYREEENGRGNFPPRFSGLQFPNYSSELNVNALELDDSALYLCASRTDRAVGGEQFFGPGTRLTVL.

The chain is built from TRBV30 and TRBJ2-1; 10 bases align to TRBD2. This CDR3 is built from 12 residues. Germline CDR1 is GTSNPN and CDR2 is SVGIG (reference sequence). The trim removed 4 bases at V and 9 bases at J, leaving 3 bases unmatched. DNA of the CDR3: TGTGCCTGGACCCTAGCGGGAGTTGAGCAGTTCTTC. Amino acid sequence: CAWTLAGVEQFF. Full variable domain (remainder filled in from reference TRBV30 and TRBJ2-1): SQTIHQWPATLVQPVGSPLSLECTVEGTSNPNLYWYRQAAGRGLQLLFYSVGIGQISSEVPQNLSASRPQDRQFILSSKKLLLSDSGFYLCAWTLAGVEQFFGPGTRLTVL.

The rearrangement joins TRBV5-1 to TRBJ1-1, with D unresolved. This CDR3 is built from 15 residues. CDR1 is SGHRS and CDR2 is YFSETQ in the germline V gene. V lost 4 bases and J lost 3, with 16 bases in between. CDR3: CASSAPGGSDTEAFF. CDR3 nucleotides: TGCGCCAGCAGCGCCCCGGGAGGGTCCGACACTGAAGCTTTCTTT.

With respect to this clone: This specimen includes other DNA sequences encoding the same CDR3. The chain recombines TRBV28 with TRBJ2-7; a possible D gene is TRBD1 (5 bases). The germline V and J ends were trimmed by 1 base and 0 bases, with 7 bases remaining between them. In germline, CDR1 is MDHEN, CDR2 SYDVKM. The CDR3 spans 14 residues. Here the CDR3 reads CASSLYDSSYEQYF. The DNA of the CDR3 is TGTGCCAGCAGTTTATACGACAGCTCCTACGAGCAGTACTTC.

The chain recombines TRBV13 with TRBJ2-4; 9 nucleotides line up with TRBD1. With 5 bases clipped from V and 0 bases from J, the junction kept 5 bases outside the gene matches. The CDR3 contains 16 residues. Germline V gene sequence: CDR1 PRHDT, CDR2 FYEKMQ (reference sequence). Here the CDR3 reads CASSPTGGLAKNIQYF. In nucleotides, the CDR3 is TGTGCCAGCAGCCCGACAGGGGGACTAGCCAAAAACATTCAGTACTTC.

This clone was recorded once. The chain uses TRBV29-1 and TRBJ2-1; 9 positions match TRBD2. V lost 5 bases to trimming and J lost 3 bases; unmatched junction nucleotides: 5. The CDR3 consists of 14 residues. CDR1 SQVTM and CDR2 ANQGSEA come from the germline V gene. The CDR3 nucleotides are TGCAGCGTTCGGGGACTAGCAAACTACAATGAGCAGTTCTTC. Amino acids: CSVRGLANYNEQFF.

The table lists this clone with a count of one. V and J are TRBV28 and TRBJ2-7; possibly TRBD1 or TRBD2 for D (5 bases each). Trimming shortened V by 5 bases and J by 2 bases, and 13 bases separated the two germline ends. Germline V gene lookup returns CDR1 MDHEN and CDR2 SYDVKM. This CDR3 contains 14 residues. For the CDR3, the DNA is TGTGCCAGCAGTACCCGGGACGGAACCTACGAGCAGTACTTC. It yields the protein CASSTRDGTYEQYF.

V is TRBV27 and J is TRBJ2-1; a weak D match, TRBD1 (6 bases). Trimming took off 6 bases at V and 4 bases at J, with 10 bases between the two ends. The CDR3 spans 13 residues. Germline V gene sequence: CDR1 MNHEY, CDR2 SMNVEV (reference sequence). CDR3 residues: CASSDRIYNEQFF. CDR3 nucleotides: TGTGCCAGCAGCGACAGGATTTACAATGAGCAGTTCTTC.

The chain has TRBV7-9 and TRBJ2-5; TRBD2 aligns across 10 bases. Germline CDR1 SEHNR, CDR2 FQNEAQ (reference sequence). J lost 5 bases, V lost 5 bases, and 5 bases had no gene match. There are 14 residues in the CDR3. DNA of the CDR3: TGTGCCAGCAGCGGGACTAGCGTTCGGGAGACCCAGTACTTC. Residues: CASSGTSVRETQYF.

The V gene is TRBV27, the J gene TRBJ1-5, with a possible D match to TRBD1 (6 bases). V lost 6 bases and J lost 2, with 17 bases in between. Germline loops: CDR1 MNHEY, CDR2 SMNVEV (reference sequence). This CDR3 region has 16 residues. In nucleotides, the CDR3 is TGTGCCAGCAGAAACGGCAGGGGAGGTGGCAATCAGCCCCAGCATTTT. It specifies CASRNGRGGGNQPQHF.

For this clone: This same CDR3 is encoded by further DNA sequences in the sample. The rearrangement uses TRBV11-2 and TRBJ2-7, with 7 bases fitting TRBD1. The CDR3 consists of 13 residues. Germline values: CDR1 SGHAT, CDR2 FQNNGV. V trimming: 3 bases; J trimming: 4 bases; junction bases outside the gene matches: 3. The chain's CDR3 is CASSFRQGYEQYF. Here the CDR3 DNA reads TGTGCCAGCAGCTTCAGACAGGGTTACGAGCAGTACTTC.

The J gene is TRBJ1-5, the V gene TRBV29-1, with 8 bases matching TRBD1. J gave up 2 bases and V 6 bases, and 6 bases lay outside the gene matches. The CDR3 contains 14 residues. Germline-derived CDR1 and CDR2 are SQVTM and ANQGSEA. CDR3 loop: CSVLETGGNQPQHF. CDR3 coding DNA: TGCAGCGTCCTGGAGACAGGGGGCAATCAGCCCCAGCATTTT.

Concerning this clone itself: Other nucleotide sequences from this sample produce the same CDR3. The rearrangement links TRBV19 to TRBJ1-1; no firm D call. Germline V gene sequence: CDR1 LNHDA, CDR2 SQIVND (reference sequence). V lost 3 bases, J lost 1 base, and 6 bases lay in between. There are 13 residues in the CDR3. The CDR3 DNA sequence: TGTGCCAGTAGTATGGGGTGGAACACTGAAGCTTTCTTT. Protein product: CASSMGWNTEAFF.

The chain recombines TRBV6-5 with TRBJ1-3; D gene uncertain. With 6 bases removed from V and 0 bases from J, the gap between germline ends came to 9 bases. The CDR3 is 14 amino acids. Germline lookup yields CDR1 MNHEY and CDR2 SVGAGI. Here the CDR3 reads CASSPVNSGNTIYF. CDR3 DNA: TGTGCCAGCAGCCCAGTCAACTCTGGAAACACCATATATTTT.

The chain is built from TRBV29-1 and TRBJ1-3; D is possibly TRBD1 (5 bases). Germline V gene data show CDR1 as SQVTM and CDR2 as ANQGSEA. V was pared by 7 bases and J by 1 base, with 14 bases between. There are 14 residues in the CDR3. The CDR3 reads CSGYRSGSGNTIYF. Here the CDR3 DNA reads TGCAGCGGGTACAGGTCTGGGTCTGGAAACACCATATATTTT.

This chain links TRBV28 with TRBJ2-1, with TRBD1 as a possible D gene (5 bases). V dropped 6 bases and J dropped 7 bases, with 13 bases sitting between them. Germline V gene sequence: CDR1 MDHEN, CDR2 SYDVKM. This CDR3 has 13 amino acids. The CDR3 loop is CASSPRQQNEQFF. In DNA form, the CDR3 reads TGTGCCAGCAGCCCCAGACAGCAAAATGAGCAGTTCTTC. Supplemented by reference TRBV28 and TRBJ2-1, the full variable domain reads DVKVTQSSRYLVKRTGEKVFLECVQDMDHENMFWYRQDPGLGLRLIYFSYDVKMKEKGDIPEGYSVSREKKERFSLILESASTNQTSMYLCASSPRQQNEQFFGPGTRLTVL.

V is TRBV9 and J is TRBJ2-1; 9 positions agree with TRBD2. The V gene's germline CDR1 is SGDLS and CDR2 YYNGEE. The CDR3 contains 16 residues. V was clipped by 3 bases and J by 7 bases; unmatched bases: 11. CDR3 in DNA: TGTGCCAGCAGCGCCGACGGGCGGGAGGGCCGTAATGAGCAGTTCTTC. Encoded protein: CASSADGREGRNEQFF.